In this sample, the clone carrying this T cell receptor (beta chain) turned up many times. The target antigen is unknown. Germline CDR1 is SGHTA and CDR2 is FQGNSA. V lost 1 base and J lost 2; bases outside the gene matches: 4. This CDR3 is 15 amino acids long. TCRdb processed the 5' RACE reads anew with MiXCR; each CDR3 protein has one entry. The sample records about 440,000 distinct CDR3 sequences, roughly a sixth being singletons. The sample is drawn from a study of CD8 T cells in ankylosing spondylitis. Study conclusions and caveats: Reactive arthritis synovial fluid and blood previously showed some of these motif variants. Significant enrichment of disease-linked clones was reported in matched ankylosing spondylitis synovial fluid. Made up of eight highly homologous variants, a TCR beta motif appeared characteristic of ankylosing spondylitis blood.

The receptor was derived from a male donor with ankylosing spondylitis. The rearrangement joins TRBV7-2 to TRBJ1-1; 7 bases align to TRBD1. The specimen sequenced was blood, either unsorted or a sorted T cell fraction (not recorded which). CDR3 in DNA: TGTGCCAGCAGCTTAGGGGGACAGCCAAACACTGAAGCTTTCTTT. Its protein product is CASSLGGQPNTEAFF.